This T cell receptor (beta chain) was documented in a study of blood T cell repertoires in COVID-19. The length of the CDR3 is 14 residues. Germline assignment: CDR1 SNHLY and CDR2 FYNNEI. V lost 7 bases and J 3 bases, leaving 15 bases between the germline ends. This table comes from immunoSEQ multiplex PCR, and its TCRdb copy is limited to in-frame clones, with some not included. The repertoire has 200,000 to 250,000 clones, around 80% of them found once; the top ten carry roughly 6%. The gene calls are TRBV2 and TRBJ1-1; D uncertain. The sequence was collected from a woman aged 70 to 79 with acute or convalescent COVID-19. The specimen sequenced was peripheral blood. CDR3 DNA sequence: TGTGCCAGCAACCAATTACGGGGAGACACTGAAGCTTTCTTT. It yields the protein CASNQLRGDTEAFF.